This T cell receptor beta chain was sequenced in a study of T cells in Graves' hyperthyroidism and ophthalmopathy. PBMCs were collected from an approximately 9.3 ml volume of fresh peripheral blood. The V gene's germline CDR1 is MNHEY and CDR2 SVGEGT. Trimming removed 11 bases at V and 1 base at J, with 9 bases between. This CDR3 is 11 amino acids long. The TCR beta CDR3 regions underwent amplification using RNA transcripts as the source. Carried out on the TCR CDR3, a first-round RT-PCR used the HTBI primer set. TCRdb reanalysed the multiplex PCR reads using MiXCR and keeps one entry per CDR3 protein. The table shows under 40,000 distinct CDR3 sequences, with around half occurring only once. This clonotype came up a few times.

Sequences were obtained from blood. The V and J genes are TRBV6-2 or TRBV6-3 and TRBJ2-7; D not certain. The TCR was taken from a woman between 50 and 59 years old with Graves' hyperthyroidism that later progressed to Graves' ophthalmopathy. The DNA for the CDR3 is TGTGCCGGCACCACATCCTACGAGCAGTACTTC. It encodes CAGTTSYEQYF.